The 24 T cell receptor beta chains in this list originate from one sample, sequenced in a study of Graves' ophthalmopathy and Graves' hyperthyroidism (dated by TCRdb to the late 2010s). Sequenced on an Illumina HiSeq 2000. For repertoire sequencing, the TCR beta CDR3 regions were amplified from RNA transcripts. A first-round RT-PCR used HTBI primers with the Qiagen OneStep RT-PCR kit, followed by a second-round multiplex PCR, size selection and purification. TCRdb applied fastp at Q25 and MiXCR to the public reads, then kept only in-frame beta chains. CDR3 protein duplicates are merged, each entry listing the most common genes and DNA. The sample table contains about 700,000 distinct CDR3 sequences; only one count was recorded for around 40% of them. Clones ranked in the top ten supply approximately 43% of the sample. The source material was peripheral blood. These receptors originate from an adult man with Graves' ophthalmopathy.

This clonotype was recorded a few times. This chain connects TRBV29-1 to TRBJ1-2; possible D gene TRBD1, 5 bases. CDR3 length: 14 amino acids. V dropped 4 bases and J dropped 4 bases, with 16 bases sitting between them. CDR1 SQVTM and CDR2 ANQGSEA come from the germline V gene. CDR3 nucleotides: TGCAGCGTTGCCCAGGGACCGCTGATCTATGGCTACACCTTC. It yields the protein CSVAQGPLIYGYTF.

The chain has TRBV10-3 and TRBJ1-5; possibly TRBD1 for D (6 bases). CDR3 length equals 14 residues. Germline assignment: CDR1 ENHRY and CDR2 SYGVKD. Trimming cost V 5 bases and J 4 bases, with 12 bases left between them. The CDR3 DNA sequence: TGTGCCATCAGTCGGACAGATCTAAATCAGCCCCAGCATTTT. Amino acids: CAISRTDLNQPQHF.

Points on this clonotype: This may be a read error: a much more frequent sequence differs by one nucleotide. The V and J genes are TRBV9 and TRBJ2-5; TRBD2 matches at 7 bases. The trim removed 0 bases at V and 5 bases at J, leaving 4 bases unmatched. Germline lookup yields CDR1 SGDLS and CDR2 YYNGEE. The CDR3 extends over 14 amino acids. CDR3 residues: CASSVELANETQYF. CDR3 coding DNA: TGTGCCAGCAGCGTAGAACTAGCGAACGAGACCCAGTACTTC.

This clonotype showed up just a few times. The CDR3 DNA reads as TGTGCCAGCAGCCAGGTCTTAGGACAGGGAGAAGAGACCCAGTACTTC. Protein: CASSQVLGQGEETQYF. The rearrangement links TRBV14 to TRBJ2-5, with TRBD1 matching 8 bases. The trim removed 3 bases at V and 3 bases at J, leaving 9 bases unmatched. Germline CDR1 and CDR2: SGHDN and FVKESK. The CDR3 consists of 16 residues.

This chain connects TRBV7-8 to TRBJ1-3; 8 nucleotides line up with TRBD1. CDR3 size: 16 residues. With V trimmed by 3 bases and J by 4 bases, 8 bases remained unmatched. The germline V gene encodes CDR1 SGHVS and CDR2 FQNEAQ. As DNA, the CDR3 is TGTGCCAGCAGCTTGGCGGGGACAGGTCTCGGAAACACCATATATTTT. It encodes CASSLAGTGLGNTIYF.

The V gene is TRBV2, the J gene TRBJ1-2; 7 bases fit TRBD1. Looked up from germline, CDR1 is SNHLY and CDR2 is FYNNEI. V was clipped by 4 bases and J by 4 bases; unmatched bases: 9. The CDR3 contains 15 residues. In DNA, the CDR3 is TGTGCCAGCAGTGCGGGGACAGAAGTTTCCTATGGCTACACCTTC. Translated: CASSAGTEVSYGYTF.

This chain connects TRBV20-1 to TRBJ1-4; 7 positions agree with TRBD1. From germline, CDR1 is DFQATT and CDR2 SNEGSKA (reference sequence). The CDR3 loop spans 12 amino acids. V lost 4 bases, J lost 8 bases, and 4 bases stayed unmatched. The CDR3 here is CSATGQWEKLFF. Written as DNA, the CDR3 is TGCAGTGCTACGGGACAGTGGGAAAAACTGTTTTTT.

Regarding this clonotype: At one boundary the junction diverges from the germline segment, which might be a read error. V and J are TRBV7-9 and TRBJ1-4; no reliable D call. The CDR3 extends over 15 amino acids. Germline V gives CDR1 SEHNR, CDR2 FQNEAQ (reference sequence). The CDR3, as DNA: TGCGCCAGCAGCCAAAACGGCGGACGGAATGAAAAACTGTTTTTT. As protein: CASSQNGGRNEKLFF.

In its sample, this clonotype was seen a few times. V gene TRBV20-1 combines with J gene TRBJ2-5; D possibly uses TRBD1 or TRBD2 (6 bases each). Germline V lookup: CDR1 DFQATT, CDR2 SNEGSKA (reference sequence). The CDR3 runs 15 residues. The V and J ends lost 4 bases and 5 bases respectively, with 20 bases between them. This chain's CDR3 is CSATPMEGVSETQYF. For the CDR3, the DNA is TGCAGTGCTACCCCCATGGAGGGGGTCAGTGAGACCCAGTACTTC.

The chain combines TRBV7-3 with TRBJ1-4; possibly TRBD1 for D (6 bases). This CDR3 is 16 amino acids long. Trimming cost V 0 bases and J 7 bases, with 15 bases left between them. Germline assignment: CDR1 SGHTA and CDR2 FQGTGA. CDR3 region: CASSLTKGDIGEKLFF. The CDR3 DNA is TGTGCCAGCAGCTTAACCAAGGGGGATATTGGTGAAAAACTGTTTTTT.

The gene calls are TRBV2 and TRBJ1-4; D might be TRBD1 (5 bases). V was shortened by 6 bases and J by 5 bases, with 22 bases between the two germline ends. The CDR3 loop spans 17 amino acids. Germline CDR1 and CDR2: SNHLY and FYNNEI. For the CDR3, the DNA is TGTGCCAGCAGACCCGGGACTAGCGGGGGGTCGAATGAAAAACTGTTTTTT. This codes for CASRPGTSGGSNEKLFF.

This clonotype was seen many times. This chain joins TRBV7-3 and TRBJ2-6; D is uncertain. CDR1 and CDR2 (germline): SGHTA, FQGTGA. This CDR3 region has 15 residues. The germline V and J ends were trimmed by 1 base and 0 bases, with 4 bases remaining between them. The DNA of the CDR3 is TGTGCCAGCAGCTTAAAGTCCTCTGGGGCCAACGTCCTGACTTTC. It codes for CASSLKSSGANVLTF.

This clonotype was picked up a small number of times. CDR3 bases: TGCAGTGCTAGAGAGGTAGCGGGGGGCCCCCAAGAGACCCAGTACTTC. Translated, it gives CSAREVAGGPQETQYF. The rearrangement links TRBV20-1 to TRBJ2-5; 10 bases align to TRBD2. Germline lookup yields CDR1 DFQATT and CDR2 SNEGSKA (reference sequence). The CDR3 runs to 16 residues. Trimming took 0 bases from V and 1 from J; bases not matched to a gene: 5.

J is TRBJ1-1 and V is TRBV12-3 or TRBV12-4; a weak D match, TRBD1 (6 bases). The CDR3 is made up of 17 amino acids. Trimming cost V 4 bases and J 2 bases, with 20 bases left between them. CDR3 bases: TGTGCCAGCAGTTACGGTGGTTGGGACAAGAGTAACACTGAAGCTTTCTTT. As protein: CASSYGGWDKSNTEAFF.

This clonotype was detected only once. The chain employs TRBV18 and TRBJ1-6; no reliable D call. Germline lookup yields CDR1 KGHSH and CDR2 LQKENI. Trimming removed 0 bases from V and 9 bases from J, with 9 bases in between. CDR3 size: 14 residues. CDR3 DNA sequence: TGTGCCAGCTCACCACCGGGGTTGGGTTCACCCCTCCACTTT. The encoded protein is CASSPPGLGSPLHF.

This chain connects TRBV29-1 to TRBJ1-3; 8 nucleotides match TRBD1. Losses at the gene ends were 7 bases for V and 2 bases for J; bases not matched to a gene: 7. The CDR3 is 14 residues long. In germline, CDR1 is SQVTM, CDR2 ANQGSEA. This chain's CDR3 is CSATQGDPGNTIYF. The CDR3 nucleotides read TGCAGCGCGACACAGGGGGACCCTGGAAACACCATATATTTT.

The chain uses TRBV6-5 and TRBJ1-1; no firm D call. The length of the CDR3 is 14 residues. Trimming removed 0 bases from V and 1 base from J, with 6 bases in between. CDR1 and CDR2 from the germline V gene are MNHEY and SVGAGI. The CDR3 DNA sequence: TGTGCCAGCAGTTACTCTGTACAGAACACTGAAGCTTTCTTT. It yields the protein CASSYSVQNTEAFF.

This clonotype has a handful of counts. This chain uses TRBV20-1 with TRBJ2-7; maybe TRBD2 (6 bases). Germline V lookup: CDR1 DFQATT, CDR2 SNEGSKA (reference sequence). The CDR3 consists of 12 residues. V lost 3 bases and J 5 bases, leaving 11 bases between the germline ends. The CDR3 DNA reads TGCAGTGCTAGGGCAGGGAGGAACGAGCAGTACTTC. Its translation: CSARAGRNEQYF.

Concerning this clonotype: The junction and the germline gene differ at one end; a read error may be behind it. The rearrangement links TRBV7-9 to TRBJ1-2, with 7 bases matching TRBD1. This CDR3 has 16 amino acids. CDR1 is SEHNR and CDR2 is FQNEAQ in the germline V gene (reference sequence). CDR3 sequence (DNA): TGCGCCAGCAGCCAAGATGGTGTGCAGGGGGAGTATGGCTACACCTTC. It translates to CASSQDGVQGEYGYTF.

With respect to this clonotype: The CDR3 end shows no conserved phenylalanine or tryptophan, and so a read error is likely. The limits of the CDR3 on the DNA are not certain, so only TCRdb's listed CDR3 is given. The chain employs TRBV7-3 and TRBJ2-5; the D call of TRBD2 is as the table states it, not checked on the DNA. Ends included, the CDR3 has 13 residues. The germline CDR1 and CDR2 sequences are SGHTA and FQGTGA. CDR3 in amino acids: CASSSAAGTSPDL.

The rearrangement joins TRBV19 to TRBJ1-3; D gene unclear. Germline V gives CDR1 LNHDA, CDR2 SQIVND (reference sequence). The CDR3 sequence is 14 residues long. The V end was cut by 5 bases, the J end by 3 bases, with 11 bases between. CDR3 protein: CASSVRDFGNTIYF. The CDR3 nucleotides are TGTGCCAGTAGTGTTAGGGATTTTGGAAACACCATATATTTT.

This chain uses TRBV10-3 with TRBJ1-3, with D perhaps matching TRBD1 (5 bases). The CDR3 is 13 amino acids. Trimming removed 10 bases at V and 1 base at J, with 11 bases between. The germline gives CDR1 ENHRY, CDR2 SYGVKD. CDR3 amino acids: CATLRESGNTIYF. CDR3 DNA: TGTGCCACCCTCAGGGAATCTGGAAACACCATATATTTT.

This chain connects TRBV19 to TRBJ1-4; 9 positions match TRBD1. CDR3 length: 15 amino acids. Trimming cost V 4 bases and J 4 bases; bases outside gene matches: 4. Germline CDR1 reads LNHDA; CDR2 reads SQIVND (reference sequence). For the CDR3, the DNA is TGTGCCAGTAGTACACAGGGGGCTAGTAATGAAAAACTGTTTTTT. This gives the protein CASSTQGASNEKLFF. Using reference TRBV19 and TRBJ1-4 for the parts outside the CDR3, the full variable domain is DGGITQSPKYLFRKEGQNVTLSCEQNLNHDAMYWYRQDPGQGLRLIYYSQIVNDFQKGDIAEGYSVSREKKESFPLTVTSAQKNPTAFYLCASSTQGASNEKLFFGSGTQLSVL.

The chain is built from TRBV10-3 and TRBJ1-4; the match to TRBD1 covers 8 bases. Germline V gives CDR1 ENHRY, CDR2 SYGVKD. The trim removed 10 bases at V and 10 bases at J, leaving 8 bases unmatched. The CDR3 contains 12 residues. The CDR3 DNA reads TGTGCCAGCGGGAAGGGACAGGCAAAACTGTTTTTT. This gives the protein CASGKGQAKLFF.